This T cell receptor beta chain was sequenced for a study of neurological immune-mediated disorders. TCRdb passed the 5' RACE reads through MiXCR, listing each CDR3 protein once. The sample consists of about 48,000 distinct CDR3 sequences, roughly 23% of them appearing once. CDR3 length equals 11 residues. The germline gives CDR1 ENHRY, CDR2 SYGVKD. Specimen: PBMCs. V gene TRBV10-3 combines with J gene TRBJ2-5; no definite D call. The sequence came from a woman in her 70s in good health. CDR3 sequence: CAIGGVETQYF. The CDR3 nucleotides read TGTGCTATCGGTGGGGTAGAGACCCAGTACTTC.